This TCR beta chain was recorded in a study of T cells in Graves' hyperthyroidism and ophthalmopathy. Clinical symptoms, serum thyroxine and TRAb, thyroid ultrasound and orbital computed tomography were used for the diagnoses. This clonotype has a handful of counts. Germline V gene sequence: CDR1 LGHNA, CDR2 YSLEER. This CDR3 has 16 amino acids. Trimming pared 1 base from V and 3 bases from J, leaving 15 bases between. Researchers took RNA transcripts and amplified the TCR beta CDR3 regions from them. The primer set for the first-round RT-PCR of the TCR CDR3 was HTBI. In TCRdb, the multiplex PCR reads were re-called with MiXCR into one record per CDR3 protein. The sample has approximately 710,000 distinct CDR3 sequences, 15% to 20% seen once.

Sequences were obtained from blood. The V call is TRBV4-3, the J call TRBJ1-1, with a weak D call TRBD1 (5 bases). The receptor was isolated from a middle-aged man with Graves' hyperthyroidism. The CDR3 DNA sequence: TGCGCCAGCAGCCAAGGGGCAGGGCAACCTTACACTGAAGCTTTCTTT. It encodes CASSQGAGQPYTEAFF.